This entry lists 15 T cell receptor beta chains sequenced from one sample in a study of T-cell memory formation after mild COVID-19. TCRdb reprocessed the 5' RACE reads with MiXCR, giving one entry per CDR3 protein. The sample holds around 340,000 distinct CDR3 sequences, about 13% seen once. The sequencing sample was made of PBMCs or a T cell subset sorted from them (not recorded which). These receptors were obtained from a man younger than 35 who had mild COVID-19 (a few samples of this study predate the infection). Cell type and time point are not known.

The chain joins TRBV2 to TRBJ2-4; tentatively, D is TRBD1 (5 bases). The CDR3 covers 15 residues. Germline V gene lookup returns CDR1 SNHLY and CDR2 FYNNEI. Trimming shortened V by 5 bases and J by 0 bases, and 11 bases separated the two germline ends. CDR3 coding DNA: TGTGCCAGCAGTTCTGACAGAGGAGCCAAAAACATTCAGTACTTC. This codes for CASSSDRGAKNIQYF.

To note about this clonotype: One end of the junction fails to match germline, which may point to a read error. The chain has TRBV7-9 and TRBJ1-2; unclear D gene. The CDR3 is made up of 13 amino acids. Germline-derived CDR1 and CDR2 are SEHNR and FQNEAQ (reference sequence). The CDR3 loop is CASSFGPIFGYAF. The DNA for the CDR3 is TGTGCCAGCAGCTTCGGGCCCATTTTCGGCTACGCCTTC.

The sample holds many counts of this clonotype. This chain links TRBV29-1 with TRBJ2-4; the D call may be TRBD1 or TRBD2 (5 bases each). The V gene lost 0 bases and the J gene lost 9 bases, with 21 bases spanning the gap. The CDR3 sequence is 16 residues long. CDR1 is SQVTM and CDR2 is ANQGSEA in the germline V gene. Written as DNA, the CDR3 is TGCAGCGTTGAAGATCCCTACGGGACGCCGGACGGCATTCAGTACTTC. Translating gives CSVEDPYGTPDGIQYF.

This clonotype was counted at least ten times. The V gene is TRBV4-3, the J gene TRBJ2-1; D remains ambiguous. V was shortened by 1 base and J by 5 bases, with 9 bases between the two germline ends. CDR1 is LGHNA, CDR2 YSLEER, per germline. The CDR3 has 14 residues. The CDR3 spells CASSQGSRDNEQFF. In DNA form, the CDR3 reads TGCGCCAGCAGCCAAGGGAGTCGAGACAATGAGCAGTTCTTC.

The chain uses TRBV27 and TRBJ2-2; D is possibly TRBD2 (6 bases). Between the trimmed V and J ends, which lost 6 bases and 0 bases, there was a span of 11 bases. Germline CDR1 and CDR2: MNHEY and SMNVEV (reference sequence). This CDR3 is 15 amino acids long. This chain's CDR3 is CASSSWGANTGELFF. For the CDR3, the DNA is TGTGCCAGCAGCTCCTGGGGGGCGAACACCGGGGAGCTGTTTTTT.

The chain carries TRBV27 and TRBJ1-2, with TRBD1 identical over 8 bases. Trimming at V came to 3 bases and at J to 8 bases, leaving 5 bases not matched to a gene. The CDR3 is made up of 13 amino acids. Germline CDR1 reads MNHEY; CDR2 reads SMNVEV (reference sequence). The CDR3 reads CASSFTQGEGYTF. The CDR3 DNA sequence: TGTGCCAGCAGTTTCACACAGGGGGAGGGCTACACCTTC.

V and J are TRBV10-2 and TRBJ2-1; D is undetermined. V was cut by 3 bases and J by 7 bases, with 16 bases left in between. Germline V CDR1 and CDR2: WSHSY, SAAADI. The CDR3 loop spans 15 amino acids. CDR3 bases: TGCGCCAGCAGTGACGAGCTACTCCGCGATAATGAGCAGTTCTTC. Protein: CASSDELLRDNEQFF.

This clonotype was seen more than once but under ten times. The CDR3 loop is CASSNSVMGYSNQPQHF. CDR3 DNA: TGCGCCAGCAGCAACTCAGTCATGGGATATAGCAATCAGCCCCAGCATTTT. This chain joins TRBV4-1 and TRBJ1-5; D not certain. The CDR3 contains 17 residues. CDR1 and CDR2 from the germline V gene are MGHRA and YSYEKL. V lost 5 bases and J 0 bases, leaving 17 bases between the germline ends.

The chain joins TRBV5-4 to TRBJ2-7; 7 nucleotides match TRBD1. CDR1 is SGHNT, CDR2 YYREEE, per germline (reference sequence). The V gene end was trimmed by 3 bases and the J gene end by 3 bases; junction bases not matched to a gene: 9. The CDR3 totals 15 residues. Here the CDR3 DNA reads TGTGCCAGCAGCTCTCGACAGGGTTTTTACTACGAGCAGTACTTC. Translated: CASSSRQGFYYEQYF. Full variable domain (outside the CDR3, taken from reference TRBV5-4 and TRBJ2-7): ETGVTQSPTHLIKTRGQQVTLRCSSQSGHNTVSWYQQALGQGPQFIFQYYREEENGRGNFPPRFSGLQFPNYSSELNVNALELDDSALYLCASSSRQGFYYEQYFGPGTRLTVT.

This clonotype occurred many times. The chain combines TRBV5-1 with TRBJ2-3; 10 nucleotides align to TRBD1. V lost 0 bases, J lost 4 bases, and 5 bases stayed unmatched. The CDR3 extends over 16 amino acids. Germline V lookup: CDR1 SGHRS, CDR2 YFSETQ. The chain's CDR3 is CASSLARQGASDTQYF. CDR3 DNA: TGCGCCAGCAGCTTGGCCCGACAGGGGGCATCAGATACGCAGTATTTT.

Many counts were recorded for this clonotype. The V and J genes are TRBV29-1 and TRBJ2-5; 9 bases line up with TRBD2. From germline, CDR1 is SQVTM and CDR2 ANQGSEA. This CDR3 comprises 13 residues. J gave up 4 bases and V 6 bases, and 6 bases lay outside the gene matches. CDR3 region: CSVVGLALETQYF. The CDR3 bases are TGCAGCGTAGTGGGACTAGCCTTAGAGACCCAGTACTTC.

This clonotype was recorded a few times. The chain carries TRBV7-2 and TRBJ2-7, with D perhaps TRBD1 (5 bases). The germline V gene has CDR1 SGHTA and CDR2 FQGNSA. The CDR3 runs 14 residues. V was cut by 1 base and J by 6 bases, with 13 bases left in between. The CDR3 is CASSLVDRASEQYV. CDR3 nucleotides: TGTGCCAGCAGCTTAGTCGACAGAGCCTCCGAGCAGTACGTC.

V gene TRBV10-3 combines with J gene TRBJ1-3; a possible D gene is TRBD1 (6 bases). CDR3 length equals 14 residues. Per germline, CDR1 ENHRY and CDR2 SYGVKD. The V end was cut by 5 bases, the J end by 4 bases, with 12 bases between. CDR3 region: CAISFPGEGNTIYF. The CDR3 DNA follows: TGTGCCATCAGTTTTCCAGGGGAAGGAAACACCATATATTTT.

This CDR3 reads CASSQDLGRGTGELFF. CDR3 coding DNA: TGTGCCAGCAGCCAAGATTTAGGGCGTGGGACCGGGGAGCTGTTTTTT. The chain has TRBV3-1 and TRBJ2-2; D unclear. V was pared by 0 bases and J by 5 bases, with 13 bases between. Germline CDR1 and CDR2: LGHDT and YNNKEL (reference sequence). The CDR3 loop spans 16 amino acids.

This sequence joins TRBV7-8 and TRBJ2-5, with 11 bases fitting TRBD2. The CDR3 extends over 16 amino acids. The germline V gene encodes CDR1 SGHVS and CDR2 FQNEAQ. V lost 5 bases, J lost 2 bases, and 7 bases stayed unmatched. Here the CDR3 DNA reads TGTGCCAGCAGCGCCGGACTAGCGGGTCTTCAAGAGACCCAGTACTTC. Its protein is CASSAGLAGLQETQYF.